The TCR beta chain under discussion was sequenced for a study of blood T cell repertoires in COVID-19. Study context: Both acute and convalescent COVID-19 samples were obtained from the United States, Italy and Spain.

This clone has just one count. J was trimmed by 3 bases and V by 4 bases; bases with no gene match: 7. Germline V gene sequence: CDR1 SNHLY, CDR2 FYNNEI. The CDR3 is made up of 15 amino acids. The repertoire was sequenced with immunoSEQ multiplex PCR; TCRdb's copy has only in-frame clones and lacks some. The profile shows tens of thousands of clones, around 82% of them singletons. This sequence originates from a woman older than 75 with active or convalescent COVID-19. This chain uses TRBV2 with TRBJ2-3; 7 bases map to TRBD1. Material for sequencing was peripheral blood. CDR3 protein: CASSAATGYTDTQYF. The CDR3 DNA sequence: TGTGCCAGCAGTGCGGCGACAGGGTATACAGATACGCAGTATTTT.